The clone carrying this T cell receptor (beta chain) is classed as medium-sized. What it binds is unknown. The source of the sample is a study of sequential checkpoint blockade in melanoma. Broader study findings: For nivolumab-first patients, baseline tumor clonality was associated with response.

Measured with immunoSEQ multiplex PCR; TCRdb has only the in-frame clones, and not every one. The sample has some 600 clones; roughly a quarter are singletons. Treatment described: randomized to nivolumab then ipilimumab (arm A) or the reverse (arm B). Patients had received no earlier DNA-damaging chemotherapy. Sequencing used tumor tissue (inferred from file names), obtained from a patient given nivolumab and ipilimumab in sequence. The sequence came from a human donor with melanoma.

CDR3 loop: CASSFAQGAYEQYF. The DNA of the CDR3 is TGTGCCAGCAGCTTTGCGCAGGGTGCCTACGAGCAGTACTTC. The chain uses TRBV7-6 and TRBJ2-7; D is possibly TRBD1 (5 bases). Germline-derived CDR1 and CDR2 are SGHVS and FNYEAQ. The V gene lost 3 bases and the J gene lost 2 bases, with 11 bases spanning the gap. The CDR3 extends over 14 amino acids.